These 9 T cell receptor beta chains were all obtained from the same sample, sequenced in a study of blood T cell repertoires in COVID-19. Sequencing was performed with immunoSEQ multiplex PCR; in TCRdb, only in-frame clones are kept and a portion is missing. The data hold a few hundred thousand clones, with 82% observed a single time. The sample comprised peripheral blood. Receptors were obtained from a woman in her late teens or twenties with acute or convalescent COVID-19.

This chain uses TRBV7-2 with TRBJ2-3, with TRBD2 matching over 10 bases. CDR3 length: 13 amino acids. Germline lookup yields CDR1 SGHTA and CDR2 FQGNSA. The trim removed 8 bases at V and 4 bases at J, leaving 3 bases unmatched. The CDR3, as DNA: TGTGCCAGCTCAGCGGGAGGGCCAGATACGCAGTATTTT. Translating it yields CASSAGGPDTQYF. Full variable domain (rest looked up from reference TRBV7-2 and TRBJ2-3): GAGVSQSPSNKVTEKGKDVELRCDPISGHTALYWYRQSLGQGLEFLIYFQGNSAPDKSGLPSDRFSAERTGGSVSTLTIQRTQQEDSAVYLCASSAGGPDTQYFGPGTRLTVL.

The genes are TRBV18 and TRBJ2-2, with D maybe TRBD1 (6 bases). The CDR3 spans 16 residues. Germline CDR1 reads KGHSH; CDR2 reads LQKENI. V lost 1 base and J lost 0, with 9 bases in between. CDR3 nucleotides: TGTGCCAGCTCACCACGGGCAGGGGCGAACACCGGGGAGCTGTTTTTT. Its protein is CASSPRAGANTGELFF.

The genes are TRBV9 and TRBJ1-2, with 11 bases that match TRBD1. Per the germline V gene, CDR1 is SGDLS and CDR2 is YYNGEE. The CDR3 spans 14 residues. The junction had 5 bases not matched to a gene; V was cut back by 3 bases and J by 7 bases. CDR3: CASSGGQGAGGYTF. Written as DNA, the CDR3 is TGTGCCAGCAGCGGAGGACAGGGGGCGGGTGGCTACACCTTC.

Here the CDR3 DNA reads TGTGCCAGCGCAGGGACAGGAGGCGAAGCTTTCTTT. Its translation is CASAGTGGEAFF. The genes are TRBV25-1 and TRBJ1-1, with TRBD1 matching over 8 bases. This CDR3 is 12 amino acids long. Germline V gene data show CDR1 as MGHDK and CDR2 as SYGVNS. J lost 8 bases, V lost 8 bases, and 7 bases had no gene match.

The chain has TRBV6-6 and TRBJ2-1; 11 nucleotides match TRBD1. Germline V gene data show CDR1 as MNHNY and CDR2 as SVGAGI (reference sequence). There are 16 residues in the CDR3. Losses at the gene ends were 3 bases for V and 2 bases for J; bases not matched to a gene: 3. The DNA for the CDR3 is TGTGCCAGCAGTTATTGGGGACAGGGGGCCTACAATGAGCAGTTCTTC. This translates into CASSYWGQGAYNEQFF.

The chain recombines TRBV28 with TRBJ2-1; possible D gene TRBD1, 6 bases. The CDR3 spans 12 residues. Per germline, CDR1 MDHEN and CDR2 SYDVKM. The ends were cut back, 10 bases at V and 6 bases at J, with 13 bases in the middle. The DNA for the CDR3 is TGTGCCAAACCGGGACACCTCAATGAGCAGTTCTTC. This encodes CAKPGHLNEQFF. Supplemented by reference TRBV28 and TRBJ2-1, the full variable domain reads DVKVTQSSRYLVKRTGEKVFLECVQDMDHENMFWYRQDPGLGLRLIYFSYDVKMKEKGDIPEGYSVSREKKERFSLILESASTNQTSMYLCAKPGHLNEQFFGPGTRLTVL.

The chain employs TRBV27 and TRBJ2-1; tentative D call: TRBD2 (5 bases). Trimming took off 6 bases at V and 0 bases at J, with 9 bases between the two ends. CDR1 MNHEY and CDR2 SMNVEV come from the germline V gene (reference sequence). The CDR3 is made up of 14 amino acids. The CDR3 DNA is TGTGCCAGCAGCGGAGGAATCTCCTACAATGAGCAGTTCTTC. The encoded protein is CASSGGISYNEQFF.

CDR3 loop: CASRQGTSGNTIYF. As DNA, the CDR3 is TGTGCCAGTAGACAGGGGACTTCGGGAAACACCATATATTTT. The chain is built from TRBV19 and TRBJ1-3, with TRBD1 identical over 7 bases. The germline V gene encodes CDR1 LNHDA and CDR2 SQIVND (reference sequence). The CDR3 covers 14 residues. J was trimmed by 4 bases and V by 6 bases; bases with no gene match: 6.

This rearrangement joins TRBV30 to TRBJ2-5; 7 positions agree with TRBD1. This CDR3 comprises 18 residues. V dropped 1 base and J dropped 0; count of bases not matched to a gene: 14. Germline CDR1 is GTSNPN and CDR2 is SVGIG (reference sequence). In DNA form, the CDR3 reads TGTGCCTGGAGTGGGGGGACAGAAAGTTGGGGCCACCAAGAGACCCAGTACTTC. Translating it yields CAWSGGTESWGHQETQYF.